This T cell receptor (beta chain) appears in the sequencing data of a study of blood T cell repertoires in COVID-19. Measured with immunoSEQ multiplex PCR; TCRdb has only the in-frame clones, and not every one. The sample yields a few hundred thousand clones, approximately 82% seen once. CDR1 and CDR2 (germline): MDHEN, SYDVKM. CDR3 size: 15 residues. V shed 2 bases and J shed 2 bases, with 10 bases lying between them. Sample: peripheral blood. J is TRBJ1-5 and V is TRBV28; D is ambiguous. The source is a man aged 25 to 40 who had recovered from COVID-19. The CDR3 here is CASSLTGVGNQPQHF. CDR3 DNA: TGTGCCAGCAGTTTAACCGGGGTCGGCAATCAGCCCCAGCATTTT. Full variable domain (missing parts from reference TRBV28 and TRBJ1-5): DVKVTQSSRYLVKRTGEKVFLECVQDMDHENMFWYRQDPGLGLRLIYFSYDVKMKEKGDIPEGYSVSREKKERFSLILESASTNQTSMYLCASSLTGVGNQPQHFGDGTRLSIL.